This T cell receptor (beta chain) is from a study of a mutant IDH1 vaccine in newly diagnosed glioma. At the level of the study: The first vaccination came 4-6 weeks after radiotherapy alone, or with temozolomide cycles. Patients arrived already treated with radiotherapy, temozolomide, or both, most having had both.

Noted time point: week 5, during vaccination. Doses comprised 300 ug of mutant IDH1 20-mer peptide each, plus topical imiquimod. Note on this clone: What it binds is unknown.

Sequencing was performed with immunoSEQ multiplex PCR; in TCRdb, only in-frame clones are kept and a portion is missing. The sample carries about 50,000 clones, roughly 80% recorded once. CDR3 length equals 15 residues. Germline V gene data show CDR1 as SGHTA and CDR2 as FQGNSA. The ends were cut back, 7 bases at V and 2 bases at J, with 16 bases in the middle. This rearrangement joins TRBV7-2 to TRBJ2-3; weak D call: TRBD2 (5 bases). The sequence came from a woman aged 45 to 65 with glioma. Here the sequenced sample was PBMCs, taken from a glioma patient whose treatment included an IDH1 peptide vaccine. The CDR3 sequence: CASTQLGRLTDTQYF. The CDR3 DNA reads as TGTGCCAGCACCCAACTAGGCAGACTCACAGATACGCAGTATTTT.